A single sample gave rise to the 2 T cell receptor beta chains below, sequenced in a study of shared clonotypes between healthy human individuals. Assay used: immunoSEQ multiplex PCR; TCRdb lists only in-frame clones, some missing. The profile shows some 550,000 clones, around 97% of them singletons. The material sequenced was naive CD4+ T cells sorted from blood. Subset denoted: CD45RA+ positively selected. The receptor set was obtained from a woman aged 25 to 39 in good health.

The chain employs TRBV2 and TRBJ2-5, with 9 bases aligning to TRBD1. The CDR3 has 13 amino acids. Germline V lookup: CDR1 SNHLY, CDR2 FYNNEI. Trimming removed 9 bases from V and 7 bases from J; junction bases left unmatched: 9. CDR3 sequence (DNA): TGTGCCAGTGAATCGGACAGGGGTGGGACCCAGTACTTC. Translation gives CASESDRGGTQYF.

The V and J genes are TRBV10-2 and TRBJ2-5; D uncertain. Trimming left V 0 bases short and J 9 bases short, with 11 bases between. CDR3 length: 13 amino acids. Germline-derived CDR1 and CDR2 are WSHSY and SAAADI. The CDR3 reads CASSESVSVPQYF. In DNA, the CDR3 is TGCGCCAGCAGTGAGTCGGTGTCGGTCCCCCAGTACTTC.